The entry that follows covers one TCR beta chain sequence. Which antigen it targets is not known. No base quality information exists; no much larger clone differs at one position. Peripheral blood CD8+ and CD4+ T cells from healthy donors, Susac syndrome patients and multiple sclerosis patients were profiled by high-throughput TCR beta sequencing. The Susac syndrome patients fulfilled recently defined diagnostic criteria for definite or probable disease. Bulk CD8+ and CD4+ T cells were purified by magnetic negative isolation, whereas CD8+ TEMRA cells were enriched by FACS. Blood was collected in EDTA tubes and processed within 24 hours, with PBMCs isolated through density gradient centrifugation. PBMCs destined for TCR sequencing were cryopreserved in liquid nitrogen and later thawed in a 37 °C water bath. The sorted or isolated CD4+, CD8+ and CD8+ TEMRA cells reached a purity of at least 90%. These data are taken from a study of CD8 T cells in Susac syndrome (dated by TCRdb to the late 2010s). About the full investigation: Of the Susac syndrome patients who were sequenced, eight were in clinical remission while roughly six had clinically active disease. The study used repertoire sequencing to test whether antigen drove CD8+ T cell activation and differentiation in Susac syndrome. At blood withdrawal, Susac syndrome patients were therapy-naive, treated with corticosteroids (with IVIg additionally given to some), or treated with IVIg alone.

Broader findings and caveats from the paper: In patients with Susac syndrome, the CD4+ T cell repertoire showed no detectable clonal expansion. The number of individuals in the TCR sequencing and HLA analysis was recognized as being relatively small.

RNA was extracted using the RNeasy kit, and about 0.45 to 1 ug of the RNA was reverse transcribed with random hexamers. The immunoSEQ multiplex PCR assay, which covers 54 Vbeta and 13 Jbeta segments, was used to amplify TCR beta CDR3 regions. PCR amplification bias was corrected by using a synthetic template baseline for primer optimization and computational correction. The study's processing was this. Reads were annotated to V, D and J genes per IMGT and analyzed with immunoSEQ Analyzer, keeping only productive sequences. Clonality was calculated as one minus the Shannon entropy normalized by log2 of the number of productive unique sequences. For each patient and control, public and private clones were evaluated among the 100 most prevalent clones. Susac-specific clones were defined as absent from healthy and MS cohorts, around 980 published viral clones and other ImmuneACCESS disease sequences. TCRdb passed the public sequencing reads through fastp at Q25 and MiXCR, retaining productive beta sequences. CDR3 protein sequences are deduplicated, and each keeps its most common genes and DNA. The V and J calls shown here were made by TCRdb, not taken from the authors' results. The sample contains around 200,000 distinct CDR3 sequences, roughly 94% of them found a single time. 0.099% of the sample goes to the ten largest clones.

CDR1 SGHRS and CDR2 YFSETQ are derived from the germline V gene. Deletion took 5 bases off V and 3 bases off J, with a span of 12 bases between the germline ends. The CDR3, from cysteine to phenylalanine, totals 13 residues. Solely the CDR3 DNA is kept, with 39 bases framed from the first base. The chain links TRBV5-1 with TRBJ2-7; too little of a D gene remains to name it. This sequence was found in a human donor with Susac syndrome. The sample comprised CD4+ T cells from PBMCs. The CDR3 reads CASRFEWHYEQYF. The DNA sequence reads TGCGCCAGCAGGTTTGAGTGGCACTACGAGCAGTACTTC.